This section outlines one TCR beta chain sequence together with its context. Its antigen is as yet unknown. The sample comes from a study of CD8+ T cells in alopecia areata. Sample treatment: oral pan-JAK inhibitor, 5-10 mg twice daily. Specimens obtained from alopecia areata patients comprised lesional scalp punch biopsies and peripheral blood. Reverse transcription of extracted RNA yielded cDNA, which provided the sequencing template. The assay was immunoSEQ multiplex PCR, and TCRdb's table has in-frame clones only and misses some. The data show around 13,000 clones, around 63% seen once. General observations from the study: Uncertainty remains about how baseline CD8+ expansion links to response, with one nonresponder. Alphabeta T cells residing in normal skin are also sequenced in scalp samples. Lesional tissue from the scalp (especially in alopecia totalis/universalis) showed higher clonality than normal scalp.

The CDR3 is 15 residues long. CDR1 is LNHDA and CDR2 is SQIVND in the germline V gene (reference sequence). The V end lost 6 bases, the J end lost 9 bases, and 20 bases lay between the germline ends. The J gene is TRBJ2-2, the V gene TRBV19; D is perhaps TRBD1 (6 bases). The sample in question was skin, obtained at week 4, from a patient treated with tofacitinib. This receptor was obtained from a human donor with alopecia areata. The CDR3 nucleotides are TGTGCCAGTAGCGGCGCCACAGGGTTTTCCCGGGAGCTGTTTTTT. Amino acid sequence: CASSGATGFSRELFF. The whole variable domain, remainder taken from reference TRBV19 and TRBJ2-2, is DGGITQSPKYLFRKEGQNVTLSCEQNLNHDAMYWYRQDPGQGLRLIYYSQIVNDFQKGDIAEGYSVSREKKESFPLTVTSAQKNPTAFYLCASSGATGFSRELFFGEGSRLTVL.